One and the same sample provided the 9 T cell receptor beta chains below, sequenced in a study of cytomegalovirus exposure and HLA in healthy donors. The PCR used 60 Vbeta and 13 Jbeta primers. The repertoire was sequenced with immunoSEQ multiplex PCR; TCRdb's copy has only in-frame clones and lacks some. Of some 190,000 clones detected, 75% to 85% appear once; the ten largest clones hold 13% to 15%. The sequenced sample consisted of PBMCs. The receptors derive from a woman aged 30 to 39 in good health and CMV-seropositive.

In DNA form, the CDR3 reads TGTGCCAGCAGAAGAGGACAGGACAGGAACACTGAAGCTTTCTTT. As protein: CASRRGQDRNTEAFF. The chain links TRBV19 to TRBJ1-1; 7 bases map to TRBD1. This CDR3 contains 15 residues. Per the germline V gene, CDR1 is LNHDA and CDR2 is SQIVND (reference sequence). The V and J ends lost 9 bases and 1 base, in that order; junction bases with no gene match: 11.

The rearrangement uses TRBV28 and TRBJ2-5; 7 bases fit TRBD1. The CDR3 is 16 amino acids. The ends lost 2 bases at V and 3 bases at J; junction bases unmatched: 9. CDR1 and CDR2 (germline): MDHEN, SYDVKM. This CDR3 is CASSLSFGTAKETQYF. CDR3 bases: TGTGCCAGCAGTTTAAGTTTTGGGACAGCCAAAGAGACCCAGTACTTC.

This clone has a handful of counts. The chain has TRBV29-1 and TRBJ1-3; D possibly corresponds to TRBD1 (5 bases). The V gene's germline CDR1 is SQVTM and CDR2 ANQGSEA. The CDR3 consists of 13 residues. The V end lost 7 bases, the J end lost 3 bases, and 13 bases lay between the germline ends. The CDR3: CSARVGLGNTIYF. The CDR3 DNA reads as TGCAGCGCCCGTGTGGGGCTTGGAAACACCATATATTTT.

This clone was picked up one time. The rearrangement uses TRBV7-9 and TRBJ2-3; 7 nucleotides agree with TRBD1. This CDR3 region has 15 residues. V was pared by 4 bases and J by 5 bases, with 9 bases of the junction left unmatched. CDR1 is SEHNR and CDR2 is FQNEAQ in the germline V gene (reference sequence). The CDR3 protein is CASSWIRGMKDTQYF. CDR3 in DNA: TGTGCCAGCAGCTGGATCAGGGGGATGAAAGATACGCAGTATTTT.

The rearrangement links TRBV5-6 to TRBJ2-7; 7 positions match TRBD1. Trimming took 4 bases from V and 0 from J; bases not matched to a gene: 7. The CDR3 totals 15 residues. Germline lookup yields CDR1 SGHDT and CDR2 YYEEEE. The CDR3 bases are TGTGCCAGCAGCCCTGACAGGGATAGCTCCTACGAGCAGTACTTC. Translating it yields CASSPDRDSSYEQYF.

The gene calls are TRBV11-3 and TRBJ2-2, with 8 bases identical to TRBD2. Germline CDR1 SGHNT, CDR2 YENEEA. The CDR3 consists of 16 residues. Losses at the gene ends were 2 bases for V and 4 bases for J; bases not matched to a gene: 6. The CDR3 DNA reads TGTGCCAGCAGCTTACGACGGGGGGGCAGCACCGGGGAGCTGTTTTTT. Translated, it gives CASSLRRGGSTGELFF.

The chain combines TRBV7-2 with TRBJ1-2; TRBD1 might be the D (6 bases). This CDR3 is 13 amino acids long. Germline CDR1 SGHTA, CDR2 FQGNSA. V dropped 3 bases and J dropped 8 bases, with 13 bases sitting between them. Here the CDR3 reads CASSFEGVGGYTF. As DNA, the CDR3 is TGTGCCAGCAGCTTCGAGGGGGTGGGGGGCTACACCTTC. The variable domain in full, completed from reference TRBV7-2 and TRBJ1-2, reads GAGVSQSPSNKVTEKGKDVELRCDPISGHTALYWYRQSLGQGLEFLIYFQGNSAPDKSGLPSDRFSAERTGGSVSTLTIQRTQQEDSAVYLCASSFEGVGGYTFGSGTRLTVV.

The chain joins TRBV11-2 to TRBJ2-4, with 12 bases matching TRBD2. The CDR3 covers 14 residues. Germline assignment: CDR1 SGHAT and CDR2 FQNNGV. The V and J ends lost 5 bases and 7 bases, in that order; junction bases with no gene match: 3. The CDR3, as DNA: TGTGCCAGCAGCCGACTAGCGGGAGTGAACATTCAGTACTTC. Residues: CASSRLAGVNIQYF.

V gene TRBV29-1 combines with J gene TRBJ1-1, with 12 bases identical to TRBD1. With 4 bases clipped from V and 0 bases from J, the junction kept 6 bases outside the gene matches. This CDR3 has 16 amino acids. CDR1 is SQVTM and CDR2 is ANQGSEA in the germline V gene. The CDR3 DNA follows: TGCAGCGTTGTCTGGGACAGGGGGCTTCTGAACACTGAAGCTTTCTTT. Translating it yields CSVVWDRGLLNTEAFF. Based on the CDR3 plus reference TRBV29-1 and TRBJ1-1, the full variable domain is SAVISQKPSRDICQRGTSLTIQCQVDSQVTMMFWYRQQPGQSLTLIATANQGSEATYESGFVIDKFPISRPNLTFSTLTVSNMSPEDSSIYLCSVVWDRGLLNTEAFFGQGTRLTVV.